This is a list of T cell receptor beta chains from one sample in a study of T cells in Graves' hyperthyroidism and ophthalmopathy. One entry per CDR3 protein, called by TCRdb with MiXCR from the multiplex PCR reads. Among 300,000 to 400,000 distinct CDR3 sequences listed, about 14% were seen once. Sequences were obtained from blood. These receptors were obtained from a woman aged 25-40 years with Graves' ophthalmopathy. The CDR3 runs from the conserved cysteine through the conserved F or W. Clone size is shown for a subset of rows, as once, few, many or a class of expanded clone.

j_call: TRBJ1-2
cdr3_length: 13
clone_size: many
v_call: TRBV11-2
cdr3_aa: CASSFWTGEGYTF

j_call: TRBJ1-1
cdr3_length: 19
clone_size: many
v_call: TRBV6-2/TRBV6-3
cdr3_aa: CASSYPLLLSQNMNTEAFF

j_call: TRBJ1-5
cdr3_length: 13
clone_size: NA
v_call: TRBV20-1
cdr3_aa: CSAEQGGGQPQHF

j_call: TRBJ2-3
cdr3_length: 14
clone_size: few
v_call: TRBV2
cdr3_aa: CASRPGLSRDTQYF

j_call: TRBJ2-5
cdr3_length: 12
clone_size: NA
v_call: TRBV29-1
cdr3_aa: CSALEGMKTQYF

j_call: TRBJ2-7
cdr3_length: 14
clone_size: few
v_call: TRBV19
cdr3_aa: CANIGTVPSTKQYF

j_call: TRBJ2-3
cdr3_length: 15
clone_size: many
v_call: TRBV28
cdr3_aa: CASSSKYSRGDTQYF

j_call: TRBJ1-5
cdr3_length: 14
clone_size: many
v_call: TRBV5-8
cdr3_aa: CASSLERYNQPQHF

j_call: TRBJ2-1
cdr3_length: 18
clone_size: NA
v_call: TRBV7-9
cdr3_aa: CASSLARDRALMVNEQFF

j_call: TRBJ2-2
cdr3_length: 15
clone_size: many
v_call: TRBV2
cdr3_aa: CASSRGRPNTGELFF

j_call: TRBJ2-5
cdr3_length: 12
clone_size: many
v_call: TRBV20-1
cdr3_aa: CSAFPGQETQYF

j_call: TRBJ2-7
cdr3_length: 12
clone_size: NA
v_call: TRBV20-1
cdr3_aa: CSAQGGDYEQYF

j_call: TRBJ1-1
cdr3_length: 14
clone_size: many
v_call: TRBV20-1
cdr3_aa: CSAIGALEGTEAFF

j_call: TRBJ1-5
cdr3_length: 16
clone_size: many
v_call: TRBV20-1
cdr3_aa: CSARHRGKYSNQPQHF

j_call: TRBJ2-7
cdr3_length: 13
clone_size: many
v_call: TRBV28
cdr3_aa: CASSDRLAYEQYF

j_call: TRBJ1-2
cdr3_length: 15
clone_size: many
v_call: TRBV18
cdr3_aa: CASSPEGGTNYGYTF

j_call: TRBJ2-7
cdr3_length: 15
clone_size: NA
v_call: TRBV19
cdr3_aa: CASSLTRQISYEQYF

j_call: TRBJ2-2
cdr3_length: 14
clone_size: NA
v_call: TRBV7-7
cdr3_aa: CASSSSRQGGELFF

j_call: TRBJ2-5
cdr3_length: 11
clone_size: many
v_call: TRBV30
cdr3_aa: CAVGSSETQYF

j_call: TRBJ1-5
cdr3_length: 15
clone_size: many
v_call: TRBV2
cdr3_aa: CASMEAGILDQPQHF

j_call: TRBJ1-4
cdr3_length: 16
clone_size: many
v_call: TRBV5-6
cdr3_aa: CASSLSGGPTNEKLFF

j_call: TRBJ2-5
cdr3_length: 15
clone_size: many
v_call: TRBV2
cdr3_aa: CASTSHLTSRETQYF

j_call: TRBJ2-5
cdr3_length: 14
clone_size: many
v_call: TRBV2
cdr3_aa: CASSEYRIQETQYF

j_call: TRBJ1-5
cdr3_length: 15
clone_size: NA
v_call: TRBV20-1
cdr3_aa: CSAIRDRSANQPQHF

j_call: TRBJ1-1
cdr3_length: 14
clone_size: many
v_call: TRBV5-1
cdr3_aa: CASSLGDRGTEAFF

j_call: TRBJ2-5
cdr3_length: 14
clone_size: many
v_call: TRBV20-1
cdr3_aa: CSAGDFLTQETQYF

j_call: TRBJ1-3
cdr3_length: 14
clone_size: many
v_call: TRBV6-1
cdr3_aa: CASRTGGRGNTIYF

j_call: TRBJ2-5
cdr3_length: 15
clone_size: many
v_call: TRBV6-1
cdr3_aa: CASREAGGLQETQYF

j_call: TRBJ1-1
cdr3_length: 17
clone_size: few
v_call: TRBV27
cdr3_aa: CASSLSNFPMQGTEAFF

j_call: TRBJ2-1
cdr3_length: 14
clone_size: many
v_call: TRBV11-1
cdr3_aa: CASSYQGVDNEQFF

j_call: TRBJ2-5
cdr3_length: 18
clone_size: many
v_call: TRBV5-5
cdr3_aa: CASSLGVGGPSVQETQYF

j_call: TRBJ2-5
cdr3_length: 13
clone_size: many
v_call: TRBV6-1
cdr3_aa: CASKLAGQETQYF

j_call: TRBJ2-5
cdr3_length: 18
clone_size: many
v_call: TRBV20-1
cdr3_aa: CSAREPRHGGRAGETQYF

j_call: TRBJ2-3
cdr3_length: 15
clone_size: many
v_call: TRBV5-1
cdr3_aa: CASSLEGSSTDTQYF

j_call: TRBJ2-1
cdr3_length: 13
clone_size: many
v_call: TRBV28
cdr3_aa: CATLYDRMNEQFF

j_call: TRBJ1-1
cdr3_length: 15
clone_size: many
v_call: TRBV9
cdr3_aa: CASSVGVGEGTEAFF

j_call: TRBJ2-3
cdr3_length: 15
clone_size: NA
v_call: TRBV20-1
cdr3_aa: CSAGPSGGPTDTQYF

j_call: TRBJ2-2
cdr3_length: 14
clone_size: many
v_call: TRBV12-3/TRBV12-4
cdr3_aa: CASSRDLNTGELFF

j_call: TRBJ2-2
cdr3_length: 13
clone_size: few
v_call: TRBV7-6
cdr3_aa: CASSSTYTGELFF

j_call: TRBJ2-7
cdr3_length: 19
clone_size: many
v_call: TRBV7-8
cdr3_aa: CASSQRGWVGGGTSYEQYF

j_call: TRBJ1-2
cdr3_length: 16
clone_size: NA
v_call: TRBV7-2
cdr3_aa: CASSLTFSQGIGGYTF

j_call: TRBJ1-6
cdr3_length: 18
clone_size: NA
v_call: TRBV27
cdr3_aa: CASIPGLQGFSYNSPLHF

j_call: TRBJ1-5
cdr3_length: 14
clone_size: NA
v_call: TRBV12-3/TRBV12-4
cdr3_aa: CASSGRRFGSPQHF

j_call: TRBJ1-5
cdr3_length: 16
clone_size: many
v_call: TRBV12-3/TRBV12-4
cdr3_aa: CASSFPGLYSNQPQHF

j_call: TRBJ2-2
cdr3_length: 14
clone_size: many
v_call: TRBV6-2/TRBV6-3
cdr3_aa: CASSPSVNTGELFF

j_call: TRBJ2-2
cdr3_length: 18
clone_size: NA
v_call: TRBV5-6
cdr3_aa: CASSQYISGGHLYWELFF

j_call: TRBJ2-7
cdr3_length: 15
clone_size: many
v_call: TRBV30
cdr3_aa: CAWGTRDIGSGEQYF

j_call: TRBJ1-1
cdr3_length: 15
clone_size: few
v_call: TRBV6-1
cdr3_aa: CASSIRTGTGTEAFF

j_call: TRBJ1-5
cdr3_length: 13
clone_size: many
v_call: TRBV27
cdr3_aa: CASSRNRVQPQHF

j_call: TRBJ1-2
cdr3_length: 16
clone_size: NA
v_call: TRBV7-3
cdr3_aa: CATPLRDRDPNYGYTF